The entry that follows covers one T cell receptor (beta chain) sequence. These data originate in a study of T cell changes during pregnancy in multiple sclerosis. CDR1 and CDR2 (germline): SEHNR, FQNEAQ (reference sequence). Germline trimming cut 5 bases from V and 7 bases from J; bases unmatched to any gene: 16. The CDR3 consists of 18 residues. Using immunoSEQ multiplex PCR, the repertoire was profiled, and TCRdb retains in-frame clones only, with some absent. The sample lists 100,000 or so clones, around 92% occurring once. Sequencing was performed on peripheral blood, taken in the second trimester of pregnancy. This chain links TRBV7-9 with TRBJ2-2; 10 positions match TRBD1. This receptor was taken from a female donor with multiple sclerosis, enrolled in a pregnancy study. The DNA for the CDR3 is TGTGCCAGCAGCCCCCCGAGTCCCGGGACAGGGGTCGGCGGGGAGCTGTTTTTT. This gives the protein CASSPPSPGTGVGGELFF.